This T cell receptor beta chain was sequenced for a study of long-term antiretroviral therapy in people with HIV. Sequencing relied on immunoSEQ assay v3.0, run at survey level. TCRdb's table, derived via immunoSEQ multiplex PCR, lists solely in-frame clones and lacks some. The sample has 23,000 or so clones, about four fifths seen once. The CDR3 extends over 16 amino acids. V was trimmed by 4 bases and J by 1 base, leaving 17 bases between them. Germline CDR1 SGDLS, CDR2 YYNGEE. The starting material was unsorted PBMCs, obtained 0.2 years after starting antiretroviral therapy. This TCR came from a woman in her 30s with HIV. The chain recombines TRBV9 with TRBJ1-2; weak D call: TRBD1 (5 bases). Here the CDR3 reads CASSPRGDPINYGYTF. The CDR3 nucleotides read TGTGCCAGCAGCCCCCGCGGGGACCCCATTAACTATGGCTACACCTTC.